Described below is a single TCR beta chain sequence and its context. The CDR3 runs 16 residues. V shed 6 bases, J shed 3 bases, and the junction held 9 bases outside the gene matches. Germline V gene data show CDR1 as ENHRY and CDR2 as SYGVKD. TCRdb passed the 5' RACE reads through MiXCR, listing each CDR3 protein once. The table has about 250,000 distinct CDR3 sequences, 32% seen once; the top ten hold about 4%. This sample stems from a study of CD8 T cells in ankylosing spondylitis. This TCR derives from a male donor with ankylosing spondylitis or in good health (not recorded which). The chain is built from TRBV10-3 and TRBJ2-1; TRBD1 aligns across 9 bases. Sequencing was done on a sample of blood, either unsorted or a sorted T cell fraction (not recorded which). The CDR3 nucleotides are TGTGCCATCAGCGACACCCGGGACAGGGTCTACAATGAGCAGTTCTTC. Translating it yields CAISDTRDRVYNEQFF.